The rows below give T cell receptor beta chains drawn from one sample of a study of blood T cell repertoires in COVID-19. Libraries were prepared by immunoSEQ multiplex PCR; TCRdb keeps only in-frame clonotypes and omits some of them. The sample has around 250,000 clones; less than 90% are singletons. Source material: peripheral blood. These receptors all stem from a man aged 55-75 years with acute or convalescent COVID-19. The CDR3 runs from the conserved cysteine through the conserved F or W. Fields, in order: D gene, J gene, clone size, V gene, CDR3 DNA, CDR3 protein. D genes are given only for firm matches. Some rows mark clone size as missing; the rest say once, few, many or name a class of expanded clone.

D: .; J: TRBJ2-7; size: .; V: TRBV5-1; DNA: TGCGCCAGCAGCCCGTCGGCTCCCGCGGTCTCCATCTACGAGCAGTACTTC; CDR3: CASSPSAPAVSIYEQYF
D: .; J: TRBJ1-1; size: .; V: TRBV29-1; DNA: TGCAGCGGCAGCGGTAGCACTGAAGCTTTCTTT; CDR3: CSGSGSTEAFF
D: TRBD2; J: TRBJ2-7; size: .; V: TRBV19; DNA: TGTGCCAGTAATCCGGGGGAGGGCCCCTACGAGCAGTACTTC; CDR3: CASNPGEGPYEQYF
D: .; J: TRBJ2-7; size: .; V: TRBV5-1; DNA: TGCGCCAGCAGCTCAGGTGGGGGGATCCCCTACGAGCAGTACTTC; CDR3: CASSSGGGIPYEQYF
D: TRBD2; J: TRBJ2-5; size: .; V: TRBV28; DNA: TGTGCCAGCAGAACACGGACTAGCGGGAGTGGGGAGACCCAGTACTTC; CDR3: CASRTRTSGSGETQYF
D: TRBD1; J: TRBJ2-7; size: .; V: TRBV9; DNA: TGTGCCAGCAGCCCTCGCCCCCAGGGGGCGAACCACGAGCAGTACTTC; CDR3: CASSPRPQGANHEQYF
D: .; J: TRBJ1-5; size: .; V: TRBV24-1; DNA: TGTGCCACCAGTTACGGGGGCAATCAGCCCCAGCATTTT; CDR3: CATSYGGNQPQHF
D: .; J: TRBJ1-1; size: .; V: TRBV3-1/TRBV3-2; DNA: TGTGCCAGCAGCCAACAATTGACTGAAGCTTTCTTT; CDR3: CASSQQLTEAFF
D: .; J: TRBJ2-5; size: .; V: TRBV7-8; DNA: TGTGCCACCCACCGGGGAGAGACCCAGTACTTC; CDR3: CATHRGETQYF
D: .; J: TRBJ1-1; size: few; V: TRBV6-2/TRBV6-3; DNA: TGTGCCAGCAGTCAGGGATTTGAAGCTTTCTTT; CDR3: CASSQGFEAFF
D: .; J: TRBJ2-1; size: .; V: TRBV7-9; DNA: TGTGCCAGCAGCCCGCTGCGGGGCCTTACGACGAATGAGCAGTTCTTC; CDR3: CASSPLRGLTTNEQFF
D: TRBD2; J: TRBJ2-7; size: .; V: TRBV5-6; DNA: TGTGCCAGCAGCTTGGGGCTTAGCGGGAGATCCTACGAGCAGTACTTC; CDR3: CASSLGLSGRSYEQYF
D: TRBD1; J: TRBJ1-1; size: .; V: TRBV5-4; DNA: TGTGCCAGCAGCCCGGGACAGGGGGCTAGGAACACTGAAGCTTTCTTT; CDR3: CASSPGQGARNTEAFF
D: .; J: TRBJ1-3; size: .; V: TRBV11-2; DNA: TGTGCCAGCAGCTTAGCGTCGGGCGGGGGCGGAAACACCATATATTTT; CDR3: CASSLASGGGGNTIYF
D: .; J: TRBJ2-2; size: .; V: TRBV5-6; DNA: TGTGCCAGCAGTCTCGGAGTCACCGGGGAGCTGTTTTTT; CDR3: CASSLGVTGELFF
D: .; J: TRBJ2-7; size: once; V: TRBV6-5; DNA: TGTGCCAGCAGGAAGGACAGTAACTCCTACGAGCAGTACTTC; CDR3: CASRKDSNSYEQYF
D: .; J: TRBJ2-2; size: .; V: TRBV30; DNA: TGTGCCTGGAGCCTACGACAAATAAGCGGGGAGCTGTTTTTT; CDR3: CAWSLRQISGELFF
D: .; J: TRBJ2-2; size: .; V: TRBV9; DNA: TGTGCCAGCAGCGTAGATATCGCCGGGGAGCTGTTTTTT; CDR3: CASSVDIAGELFF
D: .; J: TRBJ2-7; size: .; V: TRBV6-5; DNA: TGTGCCAGCCGGAGCTACAGGACCTACGAGCAGTACTTC; CDR3: CASRSYRTYEQYF
D: .; J: TRBJ1-2; size: once; V: TRBV5-4; DNA: TGTGCCAGCAGCTTGGGTCAGGGGTCGAACTATGGCTACACCTTC; CDR3: CASSLGQGSNYGYTF